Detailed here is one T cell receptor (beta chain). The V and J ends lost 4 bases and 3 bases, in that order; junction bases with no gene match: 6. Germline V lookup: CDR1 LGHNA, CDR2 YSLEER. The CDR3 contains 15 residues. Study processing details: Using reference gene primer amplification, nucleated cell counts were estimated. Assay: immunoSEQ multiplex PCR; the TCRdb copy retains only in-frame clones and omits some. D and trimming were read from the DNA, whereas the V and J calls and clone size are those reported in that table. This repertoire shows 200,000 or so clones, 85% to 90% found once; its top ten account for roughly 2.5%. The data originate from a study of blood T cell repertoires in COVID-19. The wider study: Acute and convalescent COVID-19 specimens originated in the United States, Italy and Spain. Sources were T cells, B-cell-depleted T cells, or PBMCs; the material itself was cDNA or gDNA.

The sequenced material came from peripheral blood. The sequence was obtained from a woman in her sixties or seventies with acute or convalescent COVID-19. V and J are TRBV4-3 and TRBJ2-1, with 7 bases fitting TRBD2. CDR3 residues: CASSPRTSDYNEQFF. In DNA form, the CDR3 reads TGCGCCAGCAGCCCGAGAACTAGCGACTACAATGAGCAGTTCTTC.